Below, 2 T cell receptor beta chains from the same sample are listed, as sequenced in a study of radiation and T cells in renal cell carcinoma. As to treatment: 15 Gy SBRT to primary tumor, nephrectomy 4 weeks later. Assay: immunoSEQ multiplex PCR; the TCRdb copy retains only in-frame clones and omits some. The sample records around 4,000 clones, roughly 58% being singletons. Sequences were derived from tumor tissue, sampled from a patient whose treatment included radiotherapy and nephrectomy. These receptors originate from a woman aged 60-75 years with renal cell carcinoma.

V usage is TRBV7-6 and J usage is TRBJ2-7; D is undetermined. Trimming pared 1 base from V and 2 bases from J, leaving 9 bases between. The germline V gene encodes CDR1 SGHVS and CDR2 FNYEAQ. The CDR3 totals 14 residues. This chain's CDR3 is CASSLGSSTYEQYF. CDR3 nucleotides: TGTGCCAGCAGCTTAGGGAGCAGTACCTACGAGCAGTACTTC.

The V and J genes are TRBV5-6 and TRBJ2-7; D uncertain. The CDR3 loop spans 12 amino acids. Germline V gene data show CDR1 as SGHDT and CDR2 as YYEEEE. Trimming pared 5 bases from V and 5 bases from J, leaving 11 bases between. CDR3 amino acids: CASSFRWDEQYF. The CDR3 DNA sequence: TGTGCCAGCAGTTTTAGGTGGGACGAGCAGTACTTC.